The T cell receptor beta chain under discussion was sequenced for a study of PD-1 blockade in classical Hodgkin lymphoma. On the study more broadly: Patients had nivolumab dosed at 3 mg/kg, delivered intravenously every 2 weeks.

TCRdb's copy holds only in-frame clones and misses some; the assay was immunoSEQ multiplex PCR. The table has 15,000 to 20,000 clones, 70% seen once. Time point meaning: cycle 4 day 1 (C4D1), after around six weeks of nivolumab. Every patient experienced relapse after autologous stem cell transplantation, and brentuximab vedotin exposure varied. Researchers report purifying CD4+ T cells from thawed PBMCs by magnetic negative selection. CDR3 size: 13 residues. V was shortened by 0 bases and J by 5 bases, with 7 bases between the two germline ends. Germline lookup yields CDR1 SGHAT and CDR2 FQNNGV. The sequencing here drew on CD4+ T cells from blood, taken before the fourth cycle of nivolumab. This receptor was obtained from a human donor with classical Hodgkin lymphoma. This chain connects TRBV11-2 to TRBJ2-5; D is unclear. The CDR3 loop reads CASSLDRSETQYF. The CDR3 nucleotides read TGTGCCAGCAGCTTAGATCGAAGTGAGACCCAGTACTTC.